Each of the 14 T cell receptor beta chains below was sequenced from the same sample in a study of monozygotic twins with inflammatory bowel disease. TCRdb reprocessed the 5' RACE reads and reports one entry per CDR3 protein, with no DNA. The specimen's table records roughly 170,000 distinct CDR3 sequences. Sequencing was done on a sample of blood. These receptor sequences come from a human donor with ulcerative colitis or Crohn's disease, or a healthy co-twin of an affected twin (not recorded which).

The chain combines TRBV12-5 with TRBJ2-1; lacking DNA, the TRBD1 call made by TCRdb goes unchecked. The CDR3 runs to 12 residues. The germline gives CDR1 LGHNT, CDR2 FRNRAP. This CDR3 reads CASGQSQQGLFF.

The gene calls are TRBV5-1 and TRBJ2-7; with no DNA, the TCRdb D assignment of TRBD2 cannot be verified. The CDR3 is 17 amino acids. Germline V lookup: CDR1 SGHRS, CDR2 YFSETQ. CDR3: CASSSAGTSGGFYEQYF. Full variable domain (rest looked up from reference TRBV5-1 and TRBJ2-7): KAGVTQTPRYLIKTRGQQVTLSCSPISGHRSVSWYQQTPGQGLQFLFEYFSETQRNKGNFPGRFSGRQFSNSRSEMNVSTLELGDSALYLCASSSAGTSGGFYEQYFGPGTRLTVT.

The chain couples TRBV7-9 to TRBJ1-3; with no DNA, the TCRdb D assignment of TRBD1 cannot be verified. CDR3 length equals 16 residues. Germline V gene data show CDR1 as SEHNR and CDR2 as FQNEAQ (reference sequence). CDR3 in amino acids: CASSRSTGLSGNTIYF.

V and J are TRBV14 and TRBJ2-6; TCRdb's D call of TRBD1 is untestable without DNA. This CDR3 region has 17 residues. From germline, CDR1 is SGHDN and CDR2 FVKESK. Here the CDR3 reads CASSHGQGSSGANVLTF.

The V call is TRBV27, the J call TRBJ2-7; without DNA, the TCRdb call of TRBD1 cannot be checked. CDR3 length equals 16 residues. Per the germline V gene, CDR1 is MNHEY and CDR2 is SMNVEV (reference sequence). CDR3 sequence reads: CASSSSYEGHSYEQYF.

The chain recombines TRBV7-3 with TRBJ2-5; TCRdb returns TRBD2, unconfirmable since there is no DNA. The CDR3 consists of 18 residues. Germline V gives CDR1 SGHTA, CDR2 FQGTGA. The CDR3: CAGSSGLAGIVGQETQYF.

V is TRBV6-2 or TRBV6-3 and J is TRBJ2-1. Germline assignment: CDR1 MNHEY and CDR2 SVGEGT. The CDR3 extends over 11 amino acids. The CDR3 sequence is CASSYGREQFF.

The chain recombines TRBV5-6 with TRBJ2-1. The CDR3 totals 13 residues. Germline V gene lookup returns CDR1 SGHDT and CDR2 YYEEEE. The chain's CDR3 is CASSLPGYNEQFF.

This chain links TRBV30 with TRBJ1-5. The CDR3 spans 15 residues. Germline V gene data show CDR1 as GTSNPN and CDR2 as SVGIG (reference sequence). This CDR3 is CAWSVSARPGRAQHF.

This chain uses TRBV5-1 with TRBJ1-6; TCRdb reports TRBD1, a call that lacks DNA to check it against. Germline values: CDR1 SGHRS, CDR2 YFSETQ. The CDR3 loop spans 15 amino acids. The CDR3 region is CASSLAGQWNSPLHF.

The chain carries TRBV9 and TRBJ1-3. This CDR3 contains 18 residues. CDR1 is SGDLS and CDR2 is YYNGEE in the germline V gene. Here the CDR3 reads CASSVGFGGLSSGNTIYF.

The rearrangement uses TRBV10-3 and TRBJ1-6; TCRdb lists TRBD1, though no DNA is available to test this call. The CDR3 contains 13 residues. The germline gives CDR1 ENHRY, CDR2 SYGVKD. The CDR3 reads CAISGTDNSPLHF.

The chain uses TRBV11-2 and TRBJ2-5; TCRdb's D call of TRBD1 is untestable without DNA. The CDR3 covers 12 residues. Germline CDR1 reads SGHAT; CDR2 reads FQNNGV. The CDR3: CASSRTSRAQYF.

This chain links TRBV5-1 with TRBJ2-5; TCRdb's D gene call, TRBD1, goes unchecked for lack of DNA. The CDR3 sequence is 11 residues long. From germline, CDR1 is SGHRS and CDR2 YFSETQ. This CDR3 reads CASRPTGLLHF. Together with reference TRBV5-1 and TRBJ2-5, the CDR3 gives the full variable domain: KAGVTQTPRYLIKTRGQQVTLSCSPISGHRSVSWYQQTPGQGLQFLFEYFSETQRNKGNFPGRFSGRQFSNSRSEMNVSTLELGDSALYLCASRPTGLLHFGPGTRLLVL.